Listed here are 15 T cell receptor beta chains from one sample, sequenced in a study of blood T cell repertoires in COVID-19. Assay: immunoSEQ multiplex PCR; the TCRdb copy retains only in-frame clones and omits some. Of more than 200,000 clones in the sample, roughly 85% were seen once. The sample was peripheral blood. The source is a woman in her sixties or seventies with active or convalescent COVID-19.

V usage is TRBV24-1 and J usage is TRBJ2-3; 7 bases match TRBD1. The V gene's germline CDR1 is KGHDR and CDR2 SFDVKD. V shed 9 bases, J shed 2 bases, and the junction held 4 bases outside the gene matches. The CDR3 consists of 13 residues. CDR3 sequence reads: CATRDRDTDTQYF. The CDR3 DNA is TGTGCCACCCGGGACAGAGACACAGATACGCAGTATTTT.

This clone was found a few times. This chain's CDR3 is CASSDRTGRKSYEQYF. The CDR3 DNA reads TGTGCCAGCAGTGACAGGACAGGGAGAAAATCCTACGAGCAGTACTTC. The genes are TRBV25-1 and TRBJ2-7; 8 nucleotides align to TRBD1. The ends lost 3 bases at V and 1 base at J; junction bases unmatched: 8. Per germline, CDR1 MGHDK and CDR2 SYGVNS. CDR3 size: 16 residues.

The chain joins TRBV5-5 to TRBJ2-3; a possible D gene is TRBD1 (5 bases). The CDR3 is 12 amino acids. Trimming shortened V by 5 bases and J by 4 bases, and 8 bases separated the two germline ends. CDR1 SGHKS and CDR2 YYEKEE come from the germline V gene (reference sequence). Here the CDR3 DNA reads TGTGCCAGCAGGTGGGGCGCAGATACGCAGTATTTT. Translated: CASRWGADTQYF.

The V call is TRBV7-7, the J call TRBJ2-6; 7 nucleotides line up with TRBD1. CDR3 length: 16 amino acids. The germline V gene has CDR1 SSHAT and CDR2 FNYEAQ (reference sequence). The CDR3 loop reads CAVTGTANSGANVLTF. As DNA, the CDR3 is TGTGCTGTAACCGGGACAGCTAACTCTGGGGCCAACGTCCTGACTTTC.

The rearrangement joins TRBV7-6 to TRBJ1-1; TRBD1 aligns across 8 bases. Looked up from germline, CDR1 is SGHVS and CDR2 is FNYEAQ. The V and J ends lost 1 base and 3 bases, in that order; junction bases with no gene match: 7. The CDR3 runs to 16 residues. The CDR3 region is CASSLGPQTGDTEAFF. The CDR3 nucleotides are TGTGCCAGCAGCTTAGGGCCCCAGACAGGGGACACTGAAGCTTTCTTT.

The chain recombines TRBV28 with TRBJ2-7; TRBD2 might be the D (7 bases). The CDR3 sequence is 14 residues long. Germline-derived CDR1 and CDR2 are MDHEN and SYDVKM. Trimming left V 5 bases short and J 5 bases short, with 16 bases between. CDR3 bases: TGTGCCAGCAGTACGACTGGGGGGGGCCACGAGCAGTACTTC. This sequence encodes CASSTTGGGHEQYF.

This rearrangement joins TRBV7-2 to TRBJ2-7; D might be TRBD2 (5 bases). The ends were cut back, 1 base at V and 2 bases at J, with 9 bases in the middle. The germline gives CDR1 SGHTA, CDR2 FQGNSA. The CDR3 is 14 residues long. The DNA for the CDR3 is TGTGCCAGCAGCTTAGGGAGGCAGACCTACGAGCAGTACTTC. Protein: CASSLGRQTYEQYF.

This clone has only a few counts. The rearrangement uses TRBV10-1 and TRBJ2-7; 9 bases are shared with TRBD1. From germline, CDR1 is WNHNN and CDR2 SYGVQD (reference sequence). The CDR3 contains 15 residues. V lost 11 bases to trimming and J lost 3 bases; unmatched junction nucleotides: 14. CDR3 sequence (DNA): TGCGCCGGAGGGGCGAGAGGGACAGGGAGCTACGAGCAGTACTTC. Translating gives CAGGARGTGSYEQYF.

This chain uses TRBV18 with TRBJ1-6, with a tentative D call TRBD1 (6 bases). The CDR3 length is 15 residues. Germline V gene sequence: CDR1 KGHSH, CDR2 LQKENI. V was clipped by 3 bases and J by 8 bases, with 14 bases between them. The DNA for the CDR3 is TGTGCCAGCTCACCTGGACAGACGTTAGATTCACCCCTCCACTTT. Its protein is CASSPGQTLDSPLHF.

The V gene is TRBV7-9, the J gene TRBJ1-1; D may be TRBD1 (5 bases). Deletions cut 7 bases from V and 1 base from J, with 16 bases between. CDR1 and CDR2 from the germline V gene are SEHNR and FQNEAQ (reference sequence). The CDR3 loop spans 15 amino acids. The CDR3, as DNA: TGTGCCAGCATCCAACCCGGAGGGGCGAACACTGAAGCTTTCTTT. Translating gives CASIQPGGANTEAFF.

V is TRBV2 and J is TRBJ1-6, with 10 bases lining up with TRBD1. CDR3 length: 12 amino acids. Germline V lookup: CDR1 SNHLY, CDR2 FYNNEI. V shed 9 bases, J shed 10 bases, and the junction held 3 bases outside the gene matches. CDR3 amino acids: CARGQGGSPLHF. CDR3 sequence (DNA): TGTGCCAGAGGACAGGGGGGCTCACCCCTCCACTTT.

CDR3 DNA sequence: TGTGCCAGCAGCTTAGGAACGGCGGACTCCTACGAGCAGTACTTC. This codes for CASSLGTADSYEQYF. The rearrangement uses TRBV11-2 and TRBJ2-7; no firm D call. This CDR3 comprises 15 residues. Germline loops: CDR1 SGHAT, CDR2 FQNNGV. Trimming took off 1 base at V and 0 bases at J, with 10 bases between the two ends.

The J gene is TRBJ2-7, the V gene TRBV30; D not resolved. Germline CDR1 is GTSNPN and CDR2 is SVGIG (reference sequence). With 7 bases removed from V and 5 bases from J, the gap between germline ends came to 15 bases. This CDR3 region has 12 residues. The CDR3 DNA follows: TGTGCCTCCGAGAAAACGAGGAACGAGCAGTACTTC. It translates to CASEKTRNEQYF.

The chain employs TRBV19 and TRBJ2-3; 11 bases fit TRBD2. Per the germline V gene, CDR1 is LNHDA and CDR2 is SQIVND (reference sequence). The CDR3 sequence is 15 residues long. Unmatched junction bases numbered 6, after V lost 6 bases and J lost 4 bases. CDR3 sequence: CASRNLAGGPDTQYF. The CDR3 bases are TGTGCCAGTAGGAATCTAGCGGGAGGTCCAGATACGCAGTATTTT.

This chain links TRBV5-1 with TRBJ1-3; 7 nucleotides align to TRBD1. Germline V gene sequence: CDR1 SGHRS, CDR2 YFSETQ. The CDR3 has 14 residues. The V and J ends lost 4 bases and 8 bases, in that order; junction bases with no gene match: 9. CDR3 region: CASSESGGGDTIYF. CDR3 sequence (DNA): TGCGCCAGCAGCGAATCAGGGGGAGGTGACACCATATATTTT.